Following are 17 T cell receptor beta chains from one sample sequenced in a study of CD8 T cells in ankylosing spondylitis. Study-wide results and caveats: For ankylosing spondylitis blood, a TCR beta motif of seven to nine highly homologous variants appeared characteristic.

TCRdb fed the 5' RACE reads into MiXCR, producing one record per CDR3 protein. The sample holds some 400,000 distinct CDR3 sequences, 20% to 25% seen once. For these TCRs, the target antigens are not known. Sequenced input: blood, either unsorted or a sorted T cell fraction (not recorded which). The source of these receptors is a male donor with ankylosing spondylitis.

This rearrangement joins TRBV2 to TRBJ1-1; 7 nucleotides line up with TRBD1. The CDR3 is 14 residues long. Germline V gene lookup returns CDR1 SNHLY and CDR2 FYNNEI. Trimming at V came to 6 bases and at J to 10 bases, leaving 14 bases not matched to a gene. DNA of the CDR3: TGTGCCAGCAGCCAAGGACAGGCCGCGTTGGTAGCTTTCTTT. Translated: CASSQGQAALVAFF.

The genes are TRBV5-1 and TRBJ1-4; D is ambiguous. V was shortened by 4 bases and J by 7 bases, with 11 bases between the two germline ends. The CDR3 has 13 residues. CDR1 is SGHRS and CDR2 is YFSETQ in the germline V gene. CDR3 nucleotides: TGCGCCAGCAGCCGTCGACCACTTGAAAAACTGTTTTTT. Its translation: CASSRRPLEKLFF.

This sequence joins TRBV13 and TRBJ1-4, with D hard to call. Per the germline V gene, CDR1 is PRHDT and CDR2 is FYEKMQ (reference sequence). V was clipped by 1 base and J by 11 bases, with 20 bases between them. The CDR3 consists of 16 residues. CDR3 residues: CASSLADTSFQGKLFF. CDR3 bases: TGTGCCAGCAGCTTAGCCGATACTAGTTTCCAAGGGAAACTGTTTTTT.

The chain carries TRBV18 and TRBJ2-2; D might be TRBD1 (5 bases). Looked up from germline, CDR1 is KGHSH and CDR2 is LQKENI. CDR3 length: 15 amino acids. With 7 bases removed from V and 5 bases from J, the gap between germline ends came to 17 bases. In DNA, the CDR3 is TGTGCCAGCTTACCGGCGGACAAGCGAACCGGGGAGCTGTTTTTT. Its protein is CASLPADKRTGELFF. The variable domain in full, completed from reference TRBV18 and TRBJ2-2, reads NAGVMQNPRHLVRRRGQEARLRCSPMKGHSHVYWYRQLPEEGLKFMVYLQKENIIDESGMPKERFSAEFPKEGPSILRIQQVVRGDSAAYFCASLPADKRTGELFFGEGSRLTVL.

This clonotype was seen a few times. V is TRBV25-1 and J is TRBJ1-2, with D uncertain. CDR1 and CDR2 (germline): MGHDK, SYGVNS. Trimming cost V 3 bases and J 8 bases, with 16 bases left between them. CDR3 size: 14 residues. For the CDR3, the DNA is TGTGCCAGCAGTGACCCCTCCTCACCTCGAGGCTACACCTTC. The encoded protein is CASSDPSSPRGYTF.

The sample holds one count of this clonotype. This CDR3 reads CAWGFGRAAYEQYF. In DNA form, the CDR3 reads TGTGCCTGGGGGTTCGGGAGGGCGGCCTACGAGCAGTACTTC. This chain connects TRBV30 to TRBJ2-7, with 8 bases aligning to TRBD2. V lost 5 bases to trimming and J lost 2 bases; unmatched junction nucleotides: 8. The CDR3 runs to 14 residues. Germline CDR1 is GTSNPN and CDR2 is SVGIG (reference sequence).

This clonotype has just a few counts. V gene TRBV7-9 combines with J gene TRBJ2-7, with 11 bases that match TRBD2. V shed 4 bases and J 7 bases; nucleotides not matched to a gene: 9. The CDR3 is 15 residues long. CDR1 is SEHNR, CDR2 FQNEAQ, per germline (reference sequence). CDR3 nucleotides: TGTGCCAGCAGCTCGGTAGCGGGAGGGCGGCTTGAGCAGTACTTC. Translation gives CASSSVAGGRLEQYF.

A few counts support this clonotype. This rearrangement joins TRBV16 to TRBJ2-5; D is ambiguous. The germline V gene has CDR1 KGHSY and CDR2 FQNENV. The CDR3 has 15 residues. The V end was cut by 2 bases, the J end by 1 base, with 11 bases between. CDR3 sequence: CASSQGFALQETQYF. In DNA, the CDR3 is TGTGCCAGCAGCCAAGGGTTCGCGCTCCAAGAGACCCAGTACTTC.

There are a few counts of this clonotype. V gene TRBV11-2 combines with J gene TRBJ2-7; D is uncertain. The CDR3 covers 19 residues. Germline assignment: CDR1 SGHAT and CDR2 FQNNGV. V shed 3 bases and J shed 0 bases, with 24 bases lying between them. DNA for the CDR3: TGTGCCAGCAGCTTGAGAGCCCCAGTCGCGGCGGAGAGCTCCTACGAGCAGTACTTC. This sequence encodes CASSLRAPVAAESSYEQYF. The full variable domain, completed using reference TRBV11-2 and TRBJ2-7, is EAGVAQSPRYKIIEKRQSVAFWCNPISGHATLYWYQQILGQGPKLLIQFQNNGVVDDSQLPKDRFSAERLKGVDSTLKIQPAKLEDSAVYLCASSLRAPVAAESSYEQYFGPGTRLTVT.

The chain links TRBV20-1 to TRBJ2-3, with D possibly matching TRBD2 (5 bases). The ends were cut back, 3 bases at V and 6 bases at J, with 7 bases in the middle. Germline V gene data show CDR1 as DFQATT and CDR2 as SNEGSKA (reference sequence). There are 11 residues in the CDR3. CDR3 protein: CSASGMDTQYF. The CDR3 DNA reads TGCAGTGCTAGCGGGATGGATACGCAGTATTTT.

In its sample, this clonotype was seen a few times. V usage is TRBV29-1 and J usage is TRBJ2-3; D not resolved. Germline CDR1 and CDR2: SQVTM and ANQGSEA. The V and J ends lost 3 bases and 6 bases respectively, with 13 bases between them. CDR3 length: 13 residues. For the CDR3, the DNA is TGCAGCGTTGACGGTCCGGATGATGATACGCAGTATTTT. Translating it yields CSVDGPDDDTQYF.

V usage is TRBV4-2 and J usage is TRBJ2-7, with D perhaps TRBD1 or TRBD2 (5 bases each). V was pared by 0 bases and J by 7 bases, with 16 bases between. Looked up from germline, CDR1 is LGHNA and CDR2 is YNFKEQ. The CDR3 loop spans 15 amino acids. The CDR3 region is CASSQDEGPMGEQYF. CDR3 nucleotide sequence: TGTGCCAGCAGCCAAGATGAGGGACCCATGGGGGAGCAGTACTTC.

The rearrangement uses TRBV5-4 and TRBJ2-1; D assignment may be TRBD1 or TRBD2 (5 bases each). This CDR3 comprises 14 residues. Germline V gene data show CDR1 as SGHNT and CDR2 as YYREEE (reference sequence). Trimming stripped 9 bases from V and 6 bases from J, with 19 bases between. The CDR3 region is CAIPGAIGGNEQFF. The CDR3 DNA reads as TGTGCCATACCCGGGGCCATTGGGGGCAATGAGCAGTTCTTC.

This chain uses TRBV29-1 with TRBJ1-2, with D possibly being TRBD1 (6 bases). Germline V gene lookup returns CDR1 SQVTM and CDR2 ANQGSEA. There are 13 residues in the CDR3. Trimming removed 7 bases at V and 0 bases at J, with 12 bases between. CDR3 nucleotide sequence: TGCAGCGCCCAGGACAGAGCTAACTATGGCTACACCTTC. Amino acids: CSAQDRANYGYTF.

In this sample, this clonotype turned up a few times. CDR3 loop: CASSRDATGIGQPQHF. The CDR3 DNA sequence: TGTGCCAGCAGCCGTGACGCGACAGGCATAGGTCAGCCCCAGCATTTT. The rearrangement joins TRBV5-5 to TRBJ1-5; perhaps TRBD1 as D (6 bases). The V end lost 4 bases, the J end lost 6 bases, and 20 bases lay between the germline ends. CDR3 length: 16 residues. Germline V gene data show CDR1 as SGHKS and CDR2 as YYEKEE (reference sequence).

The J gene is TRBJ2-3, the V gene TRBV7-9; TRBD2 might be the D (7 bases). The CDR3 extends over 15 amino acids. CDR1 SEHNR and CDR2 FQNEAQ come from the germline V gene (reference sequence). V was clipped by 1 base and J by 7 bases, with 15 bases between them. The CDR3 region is CASSLVRGPSNTQYF. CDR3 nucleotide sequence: TGTGCCAGCAGCTTAGTGCGGGGGCCGAGCAATACGCAGTATTTT.

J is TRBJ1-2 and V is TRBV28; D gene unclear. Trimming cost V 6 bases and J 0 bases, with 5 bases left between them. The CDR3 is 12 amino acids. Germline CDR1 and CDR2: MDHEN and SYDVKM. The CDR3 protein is CASRAANYGYTF. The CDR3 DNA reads TGTGCCAGCAGGGCCGCTAACTATGGCTACACCTTC.